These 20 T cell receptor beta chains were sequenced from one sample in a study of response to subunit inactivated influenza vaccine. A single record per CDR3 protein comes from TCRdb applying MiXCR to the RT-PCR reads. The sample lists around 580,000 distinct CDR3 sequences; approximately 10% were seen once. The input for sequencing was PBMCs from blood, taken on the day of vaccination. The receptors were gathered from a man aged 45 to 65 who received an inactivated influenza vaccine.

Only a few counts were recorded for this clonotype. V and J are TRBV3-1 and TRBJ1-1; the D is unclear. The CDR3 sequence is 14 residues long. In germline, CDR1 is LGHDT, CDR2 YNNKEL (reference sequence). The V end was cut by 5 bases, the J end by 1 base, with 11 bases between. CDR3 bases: TGTGCCAGCAGCTTCCGTGGTGCGAACACTGAAGCTTTCTTT. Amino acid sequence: CASSFRGANTEAFF.

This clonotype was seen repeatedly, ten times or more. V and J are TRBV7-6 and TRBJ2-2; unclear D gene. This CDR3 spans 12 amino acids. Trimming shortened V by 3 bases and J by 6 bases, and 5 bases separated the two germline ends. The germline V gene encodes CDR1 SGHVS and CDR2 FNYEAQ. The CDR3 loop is CASSFLPGELFF. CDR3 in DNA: TGTGCCAGCAGCTTTCTTCCCGGGGAGCTGTTTTTT. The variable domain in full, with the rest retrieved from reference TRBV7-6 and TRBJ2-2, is GAGVSQSPRYKVTKRGQDVALRCDPISGHVSLYWYRQALGQGPEFLTYFNYEAQQDKSGLPNDRFSAERPEGSISTLTIQRTEQRDSAMYRCASSFLPGELFFGEGSRLTVL.

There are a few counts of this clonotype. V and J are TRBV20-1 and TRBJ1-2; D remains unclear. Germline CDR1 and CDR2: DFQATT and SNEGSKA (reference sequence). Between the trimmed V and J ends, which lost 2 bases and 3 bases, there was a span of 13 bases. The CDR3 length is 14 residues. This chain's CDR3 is CSARFSGTDYGYTF. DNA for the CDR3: TGCAGTGCTAGATTCTCGGGAACGGACTATGGCTACACCTTC.

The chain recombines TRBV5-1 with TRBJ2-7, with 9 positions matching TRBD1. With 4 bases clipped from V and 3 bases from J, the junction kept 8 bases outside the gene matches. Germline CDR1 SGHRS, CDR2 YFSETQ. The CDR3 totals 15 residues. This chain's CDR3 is CASSVETGGNYEQYF. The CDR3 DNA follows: TGCGCCAGCAGCGTGGAGACAGGGGGGAACTACGAGCAGTACTTC.

The CDR3 loop is CASSSRGTTLAGNTIYF. CDR3 nucleotides: TGTGCCAGCAGCTCTAGGGGGACTACTCTGGCGGGAAACACCATATATTTT. The genes are TRBV27 and TRBJ1-3, with D possibly matching TRBD1 (6 bases). This CDR3 has 17 amino acids. The V and J ends lost 6 bases and 4 bases respectively, with 22 bases between them. Germline CDR1 reads MNHEY; CDR2 reads SMNVEV (reference sequence).

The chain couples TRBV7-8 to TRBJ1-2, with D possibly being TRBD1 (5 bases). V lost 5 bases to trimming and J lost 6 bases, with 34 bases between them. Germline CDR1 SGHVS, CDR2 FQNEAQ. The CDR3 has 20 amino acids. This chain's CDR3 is CASSELSRGAGLAVKNGYTF. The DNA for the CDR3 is TGTGCCAGCAGCGAGCTGTCTCGAGGGGCCGGACTCGCGGTTAAAAATGGCTACACCTTC.

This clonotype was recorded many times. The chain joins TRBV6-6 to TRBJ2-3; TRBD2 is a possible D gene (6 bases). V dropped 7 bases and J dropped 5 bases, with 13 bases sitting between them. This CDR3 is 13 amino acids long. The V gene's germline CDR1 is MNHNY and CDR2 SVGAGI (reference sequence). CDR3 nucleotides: TGTGCCAGCAACACTAGGGGAGGAGATACGCAGTATTTT. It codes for CASNTRGGDTQYF.

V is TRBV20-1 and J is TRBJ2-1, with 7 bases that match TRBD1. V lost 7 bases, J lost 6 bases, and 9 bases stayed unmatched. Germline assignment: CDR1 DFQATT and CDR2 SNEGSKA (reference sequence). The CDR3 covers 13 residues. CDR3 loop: CSVIGGFRNEQFF. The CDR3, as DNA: TGCAGTGTAATAGGGGGCTTTCGCAATGAGCAGTTCTTC.

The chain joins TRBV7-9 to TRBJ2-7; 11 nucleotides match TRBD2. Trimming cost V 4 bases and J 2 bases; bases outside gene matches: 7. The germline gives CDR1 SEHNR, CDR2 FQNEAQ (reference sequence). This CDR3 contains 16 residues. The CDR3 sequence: CASSSPLAGGPYEQYF. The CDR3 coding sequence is TGTGCCAGCAGCTCCCCATTAGCGGGAGGGCCCTACGAGCAGTACTTC.

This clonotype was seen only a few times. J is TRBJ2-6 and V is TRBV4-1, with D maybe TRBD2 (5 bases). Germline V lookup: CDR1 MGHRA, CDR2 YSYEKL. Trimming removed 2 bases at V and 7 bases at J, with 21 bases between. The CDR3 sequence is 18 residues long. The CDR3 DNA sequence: TGCGCCAGCAGCCAAAGTACGGGGTCAGCTCGGGTCGCCAACGTCCTGACTTTC. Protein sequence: CASSQSTGSARVANVLTF.

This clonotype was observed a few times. CDR3 bases: TGTGCCACCAGTGCAACAGGGGAACAGACCCGGGAGACCCAGTACTTC. Translated: CATSATGEQTRETQYF. J is TRBJ2-5 and V is TRBV24-1; 7 bases line up with TRBD1. Germline lookup yields CDR1 KGHDR and CDR2 SFDVKD. The CDR3 loop spans 16 amino acids. Trimming took 5 bases from V and 5 from J; bases not matched to a gene: 13.

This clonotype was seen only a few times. The CDR3 bases are TGTGCCATCAGTGGCACAGGGGGCACCGACGAGCAGTACTTC. Its protein is CAISGTGGTDEQYF. The V call is TRBV10-3, the J call TRBJ2-7; 9 positions agree with TRBD1. Unmatched junction bases numbered 6, after V lost 4 bases and J lost 5 bases. This CDR3 is 14 amino acids long. Germline values: CDR1 ENHRY, CDR2 SYGVKD.

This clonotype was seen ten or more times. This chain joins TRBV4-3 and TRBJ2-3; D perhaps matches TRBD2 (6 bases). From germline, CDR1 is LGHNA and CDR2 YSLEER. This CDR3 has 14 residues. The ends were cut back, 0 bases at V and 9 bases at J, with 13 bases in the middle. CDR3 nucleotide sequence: TGCGCCAGCAGCCAAGACCGGGACTCCACAACGCAGTATTTT. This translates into CASSQDRDSTTQYF.

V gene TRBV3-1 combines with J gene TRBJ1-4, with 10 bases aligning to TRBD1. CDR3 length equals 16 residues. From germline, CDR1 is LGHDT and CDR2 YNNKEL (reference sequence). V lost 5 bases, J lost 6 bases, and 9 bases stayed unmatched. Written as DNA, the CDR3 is TGTGCCAGCAGCGTATCCGGACAGGGGGAAGATGAAAAACTGTTTTTT. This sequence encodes CASSVSGQGEDEKLFF.

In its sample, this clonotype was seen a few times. Here the CDR3 reads CASTSDLMGEKLFF. Written as DNA, the CDR3 is TGCGCCAGCACCTCGGACCTGATGGGCGAAAAACTGTTTTTT. This chain joins TRBV10-2 and TRBJ1-4; D ambiguous. V lost 7 bases and J 8 bases, leaving 17 bases between the germline ends. The CDR3 totals 14 residues. CDR1 and CDR2 (germline): WSHSY, SAAADI.

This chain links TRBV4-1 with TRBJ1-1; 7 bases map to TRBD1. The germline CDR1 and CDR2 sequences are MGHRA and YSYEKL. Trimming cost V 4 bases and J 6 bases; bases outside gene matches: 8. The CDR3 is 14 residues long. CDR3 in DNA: TGCGCCAGCAGCCTACCACAGGGGAGATCTGAAGCTTTCTTT. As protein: CASSLPQGRSEAFF.

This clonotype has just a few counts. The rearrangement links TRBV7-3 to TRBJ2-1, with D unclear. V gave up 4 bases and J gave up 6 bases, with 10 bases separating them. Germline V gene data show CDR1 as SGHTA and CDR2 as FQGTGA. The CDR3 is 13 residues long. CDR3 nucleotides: TGTGCCAGCAGCTCAACCACATCCAATGAGCAGTTCTTC. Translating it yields CASSSTTSNEQFF.

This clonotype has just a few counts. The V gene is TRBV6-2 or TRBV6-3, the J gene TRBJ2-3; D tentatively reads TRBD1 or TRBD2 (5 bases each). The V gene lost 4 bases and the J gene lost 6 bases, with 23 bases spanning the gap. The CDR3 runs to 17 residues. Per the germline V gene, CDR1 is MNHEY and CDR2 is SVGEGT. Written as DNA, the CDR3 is TGTGCCAGCAGTTCACCGGGACGAATTGGATCATCTGATACGCAGTATTTT. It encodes CASSSPGRIGSSDTQYF.

The CDR3 DNA sequence: TGCGCCAGCAGCTTGTTAGCTAGCGGGGTAAATGAGCAGTTCTTC. It specifies CASSLLASGVNEQFF. The chain combines TRBV5-1 with TRBJ2-1; 9 bases line up with TRBD2. V was pared by 1 base and J by 7 bases, with 6 bases of the junction left unmatched. The germline CDR1 and CDR2 sequences are SGHRS and YFSETQ. The CDR3 is 15 amino acids.

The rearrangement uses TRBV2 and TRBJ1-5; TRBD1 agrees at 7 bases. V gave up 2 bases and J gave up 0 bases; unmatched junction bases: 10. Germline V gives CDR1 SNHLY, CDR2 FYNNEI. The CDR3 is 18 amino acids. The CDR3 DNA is TGTGCCAGCAGTGAATTTCCAGGGGGATATGATAGCAATCAGCCCCAGCATTTT. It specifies CASSEFPGGYDSNQPQHF.